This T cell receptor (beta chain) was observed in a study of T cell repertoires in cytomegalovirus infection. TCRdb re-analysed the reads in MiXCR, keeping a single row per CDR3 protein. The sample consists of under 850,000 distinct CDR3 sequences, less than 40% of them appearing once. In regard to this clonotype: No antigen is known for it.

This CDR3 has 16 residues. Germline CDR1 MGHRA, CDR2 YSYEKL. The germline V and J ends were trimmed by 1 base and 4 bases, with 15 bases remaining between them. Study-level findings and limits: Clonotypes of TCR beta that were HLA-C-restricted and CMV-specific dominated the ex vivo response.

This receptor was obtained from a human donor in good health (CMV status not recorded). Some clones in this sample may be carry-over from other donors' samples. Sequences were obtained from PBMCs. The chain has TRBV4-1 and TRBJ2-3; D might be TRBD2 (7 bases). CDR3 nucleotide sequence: TGCGCCAGCAGCCAAGTAAGGGGGGGCCTCCCAGATACGCAGTATTTT. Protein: CASSQVRGGLPDTQYF.